A selection of T cell receptor beta chains follows, all from one sample in a study of control samples from healthy donors and cancer patients. The data were produced by immunoSEQ multiplex PCR, yet TCRdb's version contains in-frame clones alone and is incomplete. The sample yields approximately 76,000 clones, 84% seen once. The material sequenced was PBMCs. The receptors stem from a man aged 60 to 69 with head and neck cancer. CDR3s include the opening cysteine and the closing phenylalanine or tryptophan. D genes are given only for firm matches. The listing skips clone size in some rows; elsewhere it reads once, few, many or a size class.

CDR3 protein | CDR3 DNA | V gene | D gene | clone size | J gene
CASSDGRYGYTF | TGTGCCAGCAGTGATGGGCGCTATGGCTACACCTTC | TRBV6-1 | NA | NA | TRBJ1-2
CASSYRERDGYTF | TGTGCCAGCAGTTATAGGGAGAGGGATGGCTACACCTTC | TRBV2 | NA | NA | TRBJ1-2
CASSRSLVIEAFF | TGTGCCAGCAGCCGATCCCTCGTAATTGAAGCTTTCTTT | TRBV28 | NA | NA | TRBJ1-1
CASSPQGAGTYNEQFF | TGTGCCAGCTCACCACAGGGGGCGGGGACCTACAATGAGCAGTTCTTC | TRBV18 | NA | NA | TRBJ2-1
CAIRDFRGREEQFF | TGTGCCATCCGGGACTTTCGCGGGAGGGAGGAGCAGTTCTTC | TRBV10-3 | TRBD2 | once | TRBJ2-1
CASGQGGSYEQYF | TGTGCCAGTGGACAGGGGGGGTCCTACGAGCAGTACTTC | TRBV19 | TRBD1 | NA | TRBJ2-7
CASSPNIPLGANVLTF | TGTGCCAGCAGCCCTAACATACCCCTGGGGGCCAACGTCCTGACTTTC | TRBV4-2 | NA | NA | TRBJ2-6
CAIKPAPGELFF | TGTGCCATCAAACCCGCTCCCGGGGAGCTGTTTTTT | TRBV10-3 | NA | NA | TRBJ2-2
CASSPPGQGYGYTF | TGTGCCAGCAGCCCCCCGGGACAGGGCTATGGCTACACCTTC | TRBV7-9 | TRBD1 | NA | TRBJ1-2
CASSLAASGQETQYF | TGTGCCAGCAGCTTGGCGGCTAGCGGGCAAGAGACCCAGTACTTC | TRBV5-5 | TRBD2 | NA | TRBJ2-5
CASSQGSRLGHLNTGELFF | TGTGCCAGCAGCCAAGGGTCACGATTGGGACATTTGAACACCGGGGAGCTGTTTTTT | TRBV3-1/TRBV3-2 | NA | few | TRBJ2-2
CASNPGSSYNEQFF | TGCGCCAGCAACCCAGGGAGCTCCTACAATGAGCAGTTCTTC | TRBV5-1 | NA | NA | TRBJ2-1
CASSVASLAGVTGELFF | TGTGCCAGCAGCGTAGCTTCACTAGCGGGAGTTACCGGGGAGCTGTTTTTT | TRBV9 | TRBD2 | NA | TRBJ2-2
CASSLGLAEQETQYF | TGTGCCAGCAGCTTAGGGCTAGCGGAACAAGAGACCCAGTACTTC | TRBV7-8 | TRBD2 | NA | TRBJ2-5
CASSPGLAPANTGELFF | TGTGCCAGCAGCCCAGGACTAGCGCCGGCGAACACCGGGGAGCTGTTTTTT | TRBV3-1/TRBV3-2 | TRBD2 | NA | TRBJ2-2
CASSPRGDTGELFF | TGTGCCAGCAGTCCCAGGGGGGACACCGGGGAGCTGTTTTTT | TRBV2 | NA | NA | TRBJ2-2
CASSQGKTSGSIADTQYF | TGTGCCAGCAGCCAAGGAAAGACTAGCGGGAGTATAGCAGATACGCAGTATTTT | TRBV11-3 | TRBD2 | NA | TRBJ2-3
CASSLGAGVDSPLHF | TGTGCCAGCTCACTTGGGGCAGGGGTGGATTCACCCCTCCACTTT | TRBV18 | NA | NA | TRBJ1-6
CAWSRGGGETQYF | TGTGCCTGGAGCCGGGGAGGGGGGGAGACCCAGTACTTC | TRBV30 | NA | NA | TRBJ2-5
CASSLSGNQPQHF | TGTGCCAGCAGTTTAAGCGGGAATCAGCCCCAGCATTTT | TRBV27 | NA | NA | TRBJ1-5
CASKPDGNSYEQYF | TGTGCCAGCAAGCCCGACGGAAACTCCTACGAGCAGTACTTC | TRBV2 | NA | NA | TRBJ2-7
CAWSLTNDSPLHF | TGTGCCTGGAGTTTAACAAATGATTCACCCCTCCACTTT | TRBV30 | NA | NA | TRBJ1-6
CASSSGQDINIQYF | TGCGCCAGCAGCTCAGGACAGGATATAAACATTCAGTACTTC | TRBV5-1 | TRBD1 | NA | TRBJ2-4
CAISVDGDDGYTF | TGTGCCATCAGTGTGGATGGGGATGATGGCTACACCTTC | TRBV10-3 | NA | NA | TRBJ1-2
CASSYRTGWVGYTF | TGTGCCAGCAGTTACAGGACAGGGTGGGTTGGCTACACCTTC | TRBV6-6 | TRBD1 | NA | TRBJ1-2
CASSLGLLAPSSYEQYF | TGCGCCAGCAGCTTGGGCCTCCTAGCGCCGAGCTCCTACGAGCAGTACTTC | TRBV5-1 | NA | NA | TRBJ2-7
CASRGTSVNEQYF | TGTGCCAGCAGGGGGACTAGCGTAAATGAGCAGTACTTC | TRBV2 | TRBD2 | few | TRBJ2-7
CASRPPGLVAYNEQFF | TGTGCCAGCAGGCCCCCGGGACTAGTAGCATACAATGAGCAGTTCTTC | TRBV6-6 | TRBD2 | once | TRBJ2-1
CASSPSGTGGFGANVLTF | TGTGCCAGCAGTCCTTCCGGGACAGGGGGCTTTGGGGCCAACGTCCTGACTTTC | TRBV28 | TRBD1 | NA | TRBJ2-6
CATSPGANGYTF | TGTGCCACCTCCCCAGGGGCAAATGGCTACACCTTC | TRBV24-1 | NA | NA | TRBJ1-2
CASSLGTFISSTDTQYF | TGTGCCAGCAGCTTAGGGACTTTTATTTCTAGCACAGATACGCAGTATTTT | TRBV7-8 | NA | NA | TRBJ2-3
CASSQAGGGAYNEQFF | TGCGCCAGCAGCCAAGCTGGGGGGGGCGCCTACAATGAGCAGTTCTTC | TRBV4-1 | NA | NA | TRBJ2-1
CSASEASGIRETQYF | TGCAGTGCCAGTGAGGCTAGCGGGATAAGAGAGACCCAGTACTTC | TRBV20-1 | TRBD2 | NA | TRBJ2-5
CASSLASAYSNQPQHF | TGTGCCAGCAGCTTAGCGTCAGCTTATAGCAATCAGCCCCAGCATTTT | TRBV7-9 | NA | NA | TRBJ1-5
CASSSGTGGFSNQPQHF | TGCGCCAGCAGCTCCGGGACAGGGGGCTTTAGCAATCAGCCCCAGCATTTT | TRBV5-1 | TRBD1 | NA | TRBJ1-5
CASGPSYTGRETQYF | TGTGCTAGTGGTCCATCATACACAGGGAGAGAGACCCAGTACTTC | TRBV12-5 | NA | NA | TRBJ2-5
CASLGSSRSNQPQHF | TGTGCCAGCCTCGGGTCCTCGAGGAGCAATCAGCCCCAGCATTTT | TRBV27 | NA | medium-sized | TRBJ1-5
CASSAVLGTANSYNEQFF | TGCGCCAGCAGTGCGGTCTTAGGGACAGCAAACTCCTACAATGAGCAGTTCTTC | TRBV10-1 | TRBD1 | NA | TRBJ2-1
CASSEGQGGEKLFF | TGTGCCAGCAGCGAGGGACAGGGAGGTGAAAAACTGTTTTTT | TRBV4-2 | TRBD1 | NA | TRBJ1-4
CASSLGGTDHYEQYF | TGCGCCAGCAGCTTGGGTGGGACGGACCACTACGAGCAGTACTTC | TRBV5-1 | NA | NA | TRBJ2-7
CASSPWVGLEQYF | TGTGCCAGCAGCCCGTGGGTGGGCCTCGAGCAGTACTTC | TRBV5-5 | NA | NA | TRBJ2-7
CAWTRNVAGELFF | TGTGCCTGGACTAGGAATGTCGCCGGGGAGCTGTTTTTT | TRBV30 | NA | NA | TRBJ2-2
CASSLDGSGGEQYF | TGTGCCAGCAGCTTAGACGGGTCAGGGGGAGAGCAGTACTTC | TRBV11-3 | TRBD1 | NA | TRBJ2-7
CASSLVDVTGTGQFF | TGTGCCAGCAGCTTAGTGGATGTGACGGGGACGGGACAGTTCTTC | TRBV13 | NA | NA | TRBJ2-1
CASSSRTAQSYEQYF | TGTGCCAGCAGCTCCAGGACAGCTCAATCCTACGAGCAGTACTTC | TRBV7-9 | NA | many | TRBJ2-7
CASSLGTRYNEQFF | TGTGCCAGCAGCTTAGGGACGAGATACAATGAGCAGTTCTTC | TRBV7-9 | NA | NA | TRBJ2-1
CASSPLGSANQETQYF | TGTGCCAGCTCACCTTTGGGTTCGGCGAACCAAGAGACCCAGTACTTC | TRBV18 | NA | NA | TRBJ2-5
CASSSIPGGETQYF | TGCGCCAGCAGCTCCATACCGGGAGGGGAGACCCAGTACTTC | TRBV5-1 | TRBD2 | NA | TRBJ2-5
CASSVNEGRGYTF | TGTGCCAGCAGCGTTAATGAGGGTAGGGGCTACACCTTC | TRBV7-8 | NA | NA | TRBJ1-2
CASSQMDQSTLHF | TGCGCCAGCAGTCAGATGGACCAATCCACCCTCCACTTT | TRBV23-1 | NA | NA | TRBJ1-6
CASSFRDRVDNEQFF | TGTGCCAGCAGTTTCCGGGACAGGGTCGACAATGAGCAGTTCTTC | TRBV28 | TRBD1 | NA | TRBJ2-1